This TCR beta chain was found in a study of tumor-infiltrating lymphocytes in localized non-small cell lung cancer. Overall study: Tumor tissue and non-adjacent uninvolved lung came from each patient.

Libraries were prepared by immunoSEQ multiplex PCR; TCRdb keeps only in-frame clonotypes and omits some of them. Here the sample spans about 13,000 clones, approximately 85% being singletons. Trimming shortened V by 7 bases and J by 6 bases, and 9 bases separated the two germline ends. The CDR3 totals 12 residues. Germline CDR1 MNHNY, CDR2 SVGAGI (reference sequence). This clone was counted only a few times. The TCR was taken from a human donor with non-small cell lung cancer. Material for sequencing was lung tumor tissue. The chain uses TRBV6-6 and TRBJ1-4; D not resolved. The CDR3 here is CASTNSYEKLFF. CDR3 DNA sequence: TGTGCCAGCACTAACTCGTATGAAAAACTGTTTTTT.